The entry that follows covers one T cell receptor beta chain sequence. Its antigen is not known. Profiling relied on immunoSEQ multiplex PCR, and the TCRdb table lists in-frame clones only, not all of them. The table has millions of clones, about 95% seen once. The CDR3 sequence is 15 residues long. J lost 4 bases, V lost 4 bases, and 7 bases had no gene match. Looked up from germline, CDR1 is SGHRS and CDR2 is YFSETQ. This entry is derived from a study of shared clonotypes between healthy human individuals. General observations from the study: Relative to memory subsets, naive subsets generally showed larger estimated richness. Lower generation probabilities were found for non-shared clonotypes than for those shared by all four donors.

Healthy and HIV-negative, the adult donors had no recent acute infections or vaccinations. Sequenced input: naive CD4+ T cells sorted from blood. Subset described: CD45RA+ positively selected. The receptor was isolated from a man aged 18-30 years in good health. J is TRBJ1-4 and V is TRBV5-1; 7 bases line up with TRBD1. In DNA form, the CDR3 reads TGCGCCAGCAGCAGGACGGGACAGTATAATGAAAAACTGTTTTTT. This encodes CASSRTGQYNEKLFF.